Presented here are 23 T cell receptor beta chains from one specimen sequenced in a study of CD8 T cells in ankylosing spondylitis. Each CDR3 protein is one row after TCRdb ran MiXCR on the 5' RACE reads. The profile covers approximately 290,000 distinct CDR3 sequences, with 20% to 25% appearing a single time and about 4% taken by the ten largest. The sequenced sample consisted of blood, either unsorted or a sorted T cell fraction (not recorded which). The receptors shown here come from a female donor with ankylosing spondylitis or in good health (not recorded which).

The chain links TRBV11-2 to TRBJ1-1; D unresolved. The CDR3 is made up of 15 amino acids. In germline, CDR1 is SGHAT, CDR2 FQNNGV. Trimming took off 3 bases at V and 1 base at J, with 12 bases between the two ends. The chain's CDR3 is CASSFRGQRNTEAFF. The CDR3 DNA reads as TGTGCCAGCAGCTTTCGCGGTCAGCGGAACACTGAAGCTTTCTTT.

This clonotype showed up just a few times. The chain combines TRBV7-2 with TRBJ2-5; D is undetermined. Germline CDR1 and CDR2: SGHTA and FQGNSA. The CDR3 runs 11 residues. Trimming removed 6 bases from V and 4 bases from J, with 6 bases in between. In nucleotides, the CDR3 is TGTGCCAGCAGACGGACAGAGACCCAGTACTTC. Its translation is CASRRTETQYF.

The genes are TRBV29-1 and TRBJ1-1; maybe TRBD1 (5 bases). V lost 6 bases to trimming and J lost 7 bases, with 12 bases between them. The CDR3 consists of 11 residues. Germline V gene lookup returns CDR1 SQVTM and CDR2 ANQGSEA. The CDR3 DNA is TGCAGCGTCCAACCGGGGGGTGAAGCTTTCTTT. Its translation is CSVQPGGEAFF.

The chain is built from TRBV7-2 and TRBJ1-5; D gene uncertain. CDR1 and CDR2 (germline): SGHTA, FQGNSA. The CDR3 contains 14 residues. V shed 2 bases and J shed 4 bases, with 9 bases lying between them. CDR3 region: CASSLNPDNQPQHF. In DNA, the CDR3 is TGTGCCAGCAGCTTAAACCCAGATAATCAGCCCCAGCATTTT.

This clonotype was seen a few times. This chain's CDR3 is CASSLVGTSGQPYNEQFF. The CDR3 bases are TGTGCCAGCAGCTTAGTCGGGACTAGCGGCCAACCCTACAATGAGCAGTTCTTC. This rearrangement joins TRBV11-1 to TRBJ2-1, with 11 bases that match TRBD2. V was pared by 1 base and J by 2 bases, with 7 bases of the junction left unmatched. The CDR3 is 18 amino acids. Germline lookup yields CDR1 SGHAT and CDR2 FQDESV (reference sequence).

The chain uses TRBV12-3 or TRBV12-4 and TRBJ2-1; 7 bases map to TRBD2. The trim removed 7 bases at V and 1 base at J, leaving 4 bases unmatched. This CDR3 has 14 residues. DNA for the CDR3: TGTGCCAGCATCCTTAGCGGGTCCTACAATGAGCAGTTCTTC. It translates to CASILSGSYNEQFF.

J is TRBJ2-5 and V is TRBV12-3 or TRBV12-4; 15 nucleotides line up with TRBD2. The CDR3 is 16 amino acids. V lost 3 bases and J lost 3; bases outside the gene matches: 2. The CDR3 DNA reads TGTGCCAGCAGTTTGAGGACTAGCGGGAGGGAAGAGACCCAGTACTTC. The encoded protein is CASSLRTSGREETQYF.

The chain is built from TRBV6-6 and TRBJ2-6; D is possibly TRBD1 (6 bases). This CDR3 spans 18 amino acids. From germline, CDR1 is MNHNY and CDR2 SVGAGI (reference sequence). V gave up 5 bases and J gave up 0 bases, with 17 bases separating them. For the CDR3, the DNA is TGTGCCAGCAGTACAAGACAGGAGTCCCTCTCTGGGGCCAACGTCCTGACTTTC. It translates to CASSTRQESLSGANVLTF.

The genes are TRBV9 and TRBJ2-3, with TRBD2 matching over 11 bases. J was trimmed by 10 bases and V by 3 bases; bases with no gene match: 7. Germline V lookup: CDR1 SGDLS, CDR2 YYNGEE. This CDR3 has 14 residues. The CDR3 is CASSALAGEVAQYF. For the CDR3, the DNA is TGTGCCAGCAGCGCACTAGCGGGGGAGGTCGCGCAGTATTTT.

This clonotype was observed a handful of times. This chain joins TRBV24-1 and TRBJ2-3; tentatively, D is TRBD1 (5 bases). Germline CDR1 KGHDR, CDR2 SFDVKD. V lost 7 bases and J lost 3, with 7 bases in between. This CDR3 contains 12 residues. The CDR3 region is CATSKGTDTQYF. CDR3 sequence (DNA): TGTGCCACCAGCAAGGGGACAGATACGCAGTATTTT.

CDR3 nucleotide sequence: TGCGCCAGCAGGGCCATGAACACTGAAGCTTTCTTT. Residues: CASRAMNTEAFF. This chain connects TRBV5-1 to TRBJ1-1; D gene ambiguous. The CDR3 is 12 amino acids. Germline lookup yields CDR1 SGHRS and CDR2 YFSETQ. With 5 bases removed from V and 0 bases from J, the gap between germline ends came to 5 bases.

The gene calls are TRBV6-2 or TRBV6-3 and TRBJ2-3, with a weak D call TRBD2 (6 bases). The length of the CDR3 is 16 residues. V lost 5 bases and J 2 bases, leaving 17 bases between the germline ends. Germline V CDR1 and CDR2: MNHEY, SVGEGT. The CDR3 spells CASSLPGTRNTDTQYF. CDR3 DNA sequence: TGTGCCAGCAGTCTGCCAGGGACTCGAAACACAGATACGCAGTATTTT.

Points on this clonotype: Germline and junction disagree at one end, which may indicate a read error. The rearrangement joins TRBV7-2 to TRBJ2-5; D is uncertain. Germline CDR1 SGHTA, CDR2 FQGNSA. The CDR3 extends over 12 amino acids. DNA of the CDR3: TGTGCCGGCAGCTTAAATCGTGAGACCCAGTACTTC. Amino acid sequence: CAGSLNRETQYF.

This clonotype has a handful of counts. The rearrangement links TRBV12-3 or TRBV12-4 to TRBJ1-2, with D perhaps matching TRBD1 (5 bases). This CDR3 spans 14 amino acids. The V gene lost 1 base and the J gene lost 3 bases, with 9 bases spanning the gap. The CDR3 region is CASSLGEGDYGYTF. CDR3 sequence (DNA): TGTGCCAGCAGTTTAGGTGAAGGGGACTATGGCTACACCTTC.

This clonotype was detected only a few times. The genes are TRBV13 and TRBJ2-1; D gene uncertain. Germline-derived CDR1 and CDR2 are PRHDT and FYEKMQ (reference sequence). The CDR3 sequence is 14 residues long. V was clipped by 4 bases and J by 10 bases, with 17 bases between them. The CDR3 loop is CASSSLGPPKEQFF. The CDR3 DNA reads TGTGCCAGCAGCTCCCTCGGTCCCCCGAAGGAGCAGTTCTTC.

This clonotype was counted only a few times. The gene calls are TRBV20-1 and TRBJ1-2, with D unresolved. V lost 3 bases to trimming and J lost 0 bases, with 11 bases between them. From germline, CDR1 is DFQATT and CDR2 SNEGSKA (reference sequence). The CDR3 consists of 14 residues. CDR3 nucleotide sequence: TGCAGTGCTAGGAAAGATGGTTCTAACTATGGCTACACCTTC. Residues: CSARKDGSNYGYTF.

The rearrangement uses TRBV7-2 and TRBJ1-3; D is undetermined. The V gene lost 6 bases and the J gene lost 4 bases, with 10 bases spanning the gap. In germline, CDR1 is SGHTA, CDR2 FQGNSA. The CDR3 loop spans 13 amino acids. CDR3 bases: TGTGCCAGCAGACTGGGCTTCGGAAACACCATATATTTT. Residues: CASRLGFGNTIYF. The complete variable domain, with remaining parts taken from reference TRBV7-2 and TRBJ1-3, reads GAGVSQSPSNKVTEKGKDVELRCDPISGHTALYWYRQSLGQGLEFLIYFQGNSAPDKSGLPSDRFSAERTGGSVSTLTIQRTQQEDSAVYLCASRLGFGNTIYFGEGSWLTVV.

This clonotype was counted a few times. The chain is built from TRBV19 and TRBJ2-1; D uncertain. The germline V and J ends were trimmed by 3 bases and 5 bases, with 17 bases remaining between them. The CDR3 has 16 residues. The V gene's germline CDR1 is LNHDA and CDR2 SQIVND (reference sequence). The CDR3 DNA reads as TGTGCCAGTAGTATTGATCGAGGCGAGACTGACAATGAGCAGTTCTTC. Its translation is CASSIDRGETDNEQFF.

This clonotype was picked up a small number of times. This sequence joins TRBV6-1 and TRBJ2-5; 8 nucleotides line up with TRBD1. CDR1 MNHNS and CDR2 SASEGT come from the germline V gene. V shed 7 bases and J 4 bases; nucleotides not matched to a gene: 11. This CDR3 contains 15 residues. The CDR3 bases are TGTGCCAGCACCACCGCCGGGACAGGAGGAGAGACCCAGTACTTC. Encoded protein: CASTTAGTGGETQYF.

This clonotype has a handful of counts. The chain combines TRBV20-1 with TRBJ2-1; D ambiguous. Trimming removed 5 bases from V and 8 bases from J, with 10 bases in between. This CDR3 spans 11 amino acids. The germline V gene has CDR1 DFQATT and CDR2 SNEGSKA (reference sequence). CDR3 DNA sequence: TGCAGTGCTGAAGGATCTGATGAGCAGTTCTTC. This sequence encodes CSAEGSDEQFF.

This clonotype has a handful of counts. V and J are TRBV10-3 and TRBJ2-5; D gene ambiguous. The V gene's germline CDR1 is ENHRY and CDR2 SYGVKD. The CDR3 is 14 residues long. With 4 bases removed from V and 2 bases from J, the gap between germline ends came to 11 bases. Here the CDR3 DNA reads TGTGCCATCAGTGCCAGTAGAGAACAAGAGACCCAGTACTTC. Its translation: CAISASREQETQYF.

This chain joins TRBV12-3 or TRBV12-4 and TRBJ2-1; D remains unclear. Trimming left V 4 bases short and J 8 bases short, with 12 bases between. This CDR3 is 13 amino acids long. CDR3 DNA sequence: TGTGCCAGCAGTTCACCCCTCGCTCATGAGCAGTTCTTC. Translation: CASSSPLAHEQFF.

This clonotype appeared many times. The chain uses TRBV20-1 and TRBJ1-2; a weak D match, TRBD1 (6 bases). V was clipped by 6 bases and J by 5 bases, with 25 bases between them. Germline-derived CDR1 and CDR2 are DFQATT and SNEGSKA (reference sequence). CDR3 length: 16 amino acids. The chain's CDR3 is CSAIGTQLGASYGYTF. CDR3 bases: TGCAGTGCAATCGGGACACAGTTGGGGGCCAGTTATGGCTACACCTTC.